This T cell receptor beta chain was recovered during a study of naive and memory T cell subsets. General observations from the study: There was no ground truth to check naive and memory subset results. A few larger clonotypes appeared in naive repertoires, especially CD8, possibly memory cells re-expressing CD45RA. Expression changes during T cell differentiation may affect RNA-based TCR counts.

There are many counts of this clonotype. The target antigen is unknown. Both TRBC1 and TRBC2 were covered by a beta constant-region primer of two equimolar oligonucleotides. The ligated cDNA underwent four PCR rounds using SP2 and nested alpha and beta constant-region primers. MiXCR was run by TCRdb on the UMI-ligation and nested PCR reads, yielding one entry per CDR3 protein. The sample has approximately 90,000 distinct CDR3 sequences; about 11% are singletons. V was trimmed by 7 bases and J by 4 bases, leaving 10 bases between them. CDR1 is SQVTM, CDR2 ANQGSEA, per germline. This CDR3 contains 11 residues.

The sequencing sample was made of naive CD4+ T cells from blood. The chain links TRBV29-1 to TRBJ2-5, with D tentatively TRBD1 or TRBD2 (5 bases each). The TCR comes from a human donor in good health. CDR3 coding DNA: TGCAGCGACCGGGGCTTAGAGACCCAGTACTTC. Amino acid sequence: CSDRGLETQYF.